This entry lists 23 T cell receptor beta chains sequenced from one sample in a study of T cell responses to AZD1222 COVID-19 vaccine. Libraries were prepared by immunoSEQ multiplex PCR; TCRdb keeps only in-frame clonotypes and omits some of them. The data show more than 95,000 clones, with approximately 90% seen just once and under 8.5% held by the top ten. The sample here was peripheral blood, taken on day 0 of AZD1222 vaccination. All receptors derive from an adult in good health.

In nucleotides, the CDR3 is TGTGCCAGCAGCTTCCAACCGAACACTGAAGCTTTCTTT. It specifies CASSFQPNTEAFF. The chain employs TRBV7-8 and TRBJ1-1; D is unclear. The CDR3 is 13 residues long. V was cut by 3 bases and J by 1 base, with 6 bases left in between. The germline V gene has CDR1 SGHVS and CDR2 FQNEAQ.

The CDR3 region is CASTTGGLDYEQYF. In DNA, the CDR3 is TGTGCCAGCACCACAGGGGGCTTGGACTACGAGCAGTACTTC. V usage is TRBV28 and J usage is TRBJ2-7, with 9 positions matching TRBD1. CDR3 length equals 14 residues. V dropped 7 bases and J dropped 3; count of bases not matched to a gene: 7. Germline lookup yields CDR1 MDHEN and CDR2 SYDVKM. The variable domain in full, completed from reference TRBV28 and TRBJ2-7, reads DVKVTQSSRYLVKRTGEKVFLECVQDMDHENMFWYRQDPGLGLRLIYFSYDVKMKEKGDIPEGYSVSREKKERFSLILESASTNQTSMYLCASTTGGLDYEQYFGPGTRLTVT.

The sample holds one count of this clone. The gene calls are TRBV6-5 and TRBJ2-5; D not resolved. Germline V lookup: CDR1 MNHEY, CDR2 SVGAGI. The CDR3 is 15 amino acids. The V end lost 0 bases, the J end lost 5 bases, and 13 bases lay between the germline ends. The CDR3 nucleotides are TGTGCCAGCAGTTACTCTCTTGGGGTGGTGGAGACCCAGTACTTC. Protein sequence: CASSYSLGVVETQYF.

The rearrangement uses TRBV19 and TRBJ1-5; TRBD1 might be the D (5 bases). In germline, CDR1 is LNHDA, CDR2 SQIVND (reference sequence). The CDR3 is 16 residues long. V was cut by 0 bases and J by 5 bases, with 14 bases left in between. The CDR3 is CASSIEEWWGYQPQHF. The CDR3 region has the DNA TGTGCCAGTAGTATAGAAGAATGGTGGGGGTATCAGCCCCAGCATTTT.

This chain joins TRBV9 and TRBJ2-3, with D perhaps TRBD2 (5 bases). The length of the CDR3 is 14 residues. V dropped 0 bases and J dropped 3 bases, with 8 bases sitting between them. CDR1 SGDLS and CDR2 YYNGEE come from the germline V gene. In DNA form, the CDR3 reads TGTGCCAGCAGCGTAGCGGGATCGACAGATACGCAGTATTTT. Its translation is CASSVAGSTDTQYF. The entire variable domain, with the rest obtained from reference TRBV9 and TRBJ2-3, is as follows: DSGVTQTPKHLITATGQRVTLRCSPRSGDLSVYWYQQSLDQGLQFLIQYYNGEERAKGNILERFSAQQFPDLHSELNLSSLELGDSALYFCASSVAGSTDTQYFGPGTRLTVL.

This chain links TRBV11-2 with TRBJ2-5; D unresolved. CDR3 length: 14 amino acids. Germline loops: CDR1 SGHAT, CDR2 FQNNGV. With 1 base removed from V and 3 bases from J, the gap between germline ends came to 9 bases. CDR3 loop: CASSLGTLEETQYF. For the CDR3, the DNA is TGTGCCAGCAGCTTAGGAACCCTAGAAGAGACCCAGTACTTC.

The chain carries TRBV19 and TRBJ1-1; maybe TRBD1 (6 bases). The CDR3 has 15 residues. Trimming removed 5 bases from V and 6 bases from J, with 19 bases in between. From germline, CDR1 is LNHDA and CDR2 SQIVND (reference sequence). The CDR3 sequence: CASSLHPGANAEAFF. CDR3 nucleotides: TGTGCCAGTAGTCTCCACCCAGGGGCAAACGCTGAAGCTTTCTTT.

CDR3: CASSLQGQGLYNEQFF. The CDR3 DNA is TGTGCCAGCAGCTTACAGGGGCAGGGTCTCTACAATGAGCAGTTCTTC. This rearrangement joins TRBV7-3 to TRBJ2-1; D possibly corresponds to TRBD1 (6 bases). Trimming pared 2 bases from V and 3 bases from J, leaving 14 bases between. This CDR3 has 16 residues. Per the germline V gene, CDR1 is SGHTA and CDR2 is FQGTGA.

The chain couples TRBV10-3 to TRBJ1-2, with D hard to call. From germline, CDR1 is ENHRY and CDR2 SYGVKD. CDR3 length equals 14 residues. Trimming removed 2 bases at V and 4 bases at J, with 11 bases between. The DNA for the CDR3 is TGTGCCATCAGTGAGCTTATCGCTAGCTATGGCTACACCTTC. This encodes CAISELIASYGYTF.

CDR3 protein: CASSFTVEGYTF. CDR3 nucleotides: TGTGCCAGCAGTTTTACCGTTGAGGGCTACACCTTC. This chain joins TRBV2 and TRBJ1-2, with D unclear. The CDR3 loop spans 12 amino acids. The V gene's germline CDR1 is SNHLY and CDR2 FYNNEI. V dropped 5 bases and J dropped 8 bases, with 12 bases sitting between them.

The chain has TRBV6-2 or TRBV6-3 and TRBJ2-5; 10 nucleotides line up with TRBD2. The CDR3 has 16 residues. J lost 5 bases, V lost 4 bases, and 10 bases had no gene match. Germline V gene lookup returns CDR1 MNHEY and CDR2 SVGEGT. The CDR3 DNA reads TGTGCCAGCAGTTCCCCAGCGGGGGGGCATGGGGAGACCCAGTACTTC. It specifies CASSSPAGGHGETQYF.

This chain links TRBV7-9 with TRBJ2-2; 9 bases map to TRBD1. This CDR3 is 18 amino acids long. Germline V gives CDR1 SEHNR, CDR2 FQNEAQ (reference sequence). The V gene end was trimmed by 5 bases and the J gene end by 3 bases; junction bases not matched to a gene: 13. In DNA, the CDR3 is TGTGCCAGCAGCCCATCTGGACAGGGGAAGGGGGACACCGGGGAGCTGTTTTTT. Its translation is CASSPSGQGKGDTGELFF.

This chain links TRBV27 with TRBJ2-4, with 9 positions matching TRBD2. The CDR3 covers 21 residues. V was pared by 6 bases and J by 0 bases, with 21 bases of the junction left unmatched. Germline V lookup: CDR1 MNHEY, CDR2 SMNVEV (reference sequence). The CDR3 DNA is TGTGCCAGCAGCCCAACCAGGGTAATTAGCGGGGGTCCCCTAGCCAAAAACATTCAGTACTTC. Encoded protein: CASSPTRVISGGPLAKNIQYF.

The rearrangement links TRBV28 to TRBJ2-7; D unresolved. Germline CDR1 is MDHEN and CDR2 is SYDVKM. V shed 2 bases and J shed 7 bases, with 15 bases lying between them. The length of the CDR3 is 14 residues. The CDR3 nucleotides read TGTGCCAGCAGTTTACGTGGGCTCATTGAAGAGCAGTACTTC. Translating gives CASSLRGLIEEQYF.

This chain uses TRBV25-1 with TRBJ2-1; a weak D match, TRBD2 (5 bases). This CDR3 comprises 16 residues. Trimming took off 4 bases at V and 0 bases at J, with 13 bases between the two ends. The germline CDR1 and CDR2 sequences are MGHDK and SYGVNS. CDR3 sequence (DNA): TGTGCCAGCAGTGCGTTAACTAGTTACTCCTACAATGAGCAGTTCTTC. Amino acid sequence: CASSALTSYSYNEQFF.

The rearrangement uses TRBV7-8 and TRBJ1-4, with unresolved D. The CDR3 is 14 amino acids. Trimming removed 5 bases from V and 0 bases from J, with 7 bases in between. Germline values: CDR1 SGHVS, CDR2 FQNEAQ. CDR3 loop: CASSQKTTNEKLFF. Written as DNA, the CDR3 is TGTGCCAGCAGCCAAAAGACAACTAATGAAAAACTGTTTTTT.

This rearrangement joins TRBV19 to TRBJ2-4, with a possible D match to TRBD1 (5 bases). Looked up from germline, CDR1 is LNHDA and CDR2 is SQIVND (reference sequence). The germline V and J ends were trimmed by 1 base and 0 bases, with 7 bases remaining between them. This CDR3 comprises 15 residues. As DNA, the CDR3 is TGTGCCAGTAGTATAGGGGGCCAAGCCAAAAACATTCAGTACTTC. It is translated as CASSIGGQAKNIQYF.

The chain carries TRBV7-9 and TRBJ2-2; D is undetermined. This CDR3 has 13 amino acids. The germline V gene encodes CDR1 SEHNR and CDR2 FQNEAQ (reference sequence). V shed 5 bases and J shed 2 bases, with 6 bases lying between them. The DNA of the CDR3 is TGTGCCAGCAGCCCCGGAAACACCGGGGAGCTGTTTTTT. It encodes CASSPGNTGELFF.

CDR3 region: CAISDRGSGNTIYF. For the CDR3, the DNA is TGTGCCATTTCGGACAGGGGCTCTGGAAACACCATATATTTT. The chain links TRBV10-3 to TRBJ1-3; 9 nucleotides agree with TRBD1. The J segment lost 0 bases and the V segment lost 9 bases, leaving 3 bases of the junction unmatched. This CDR3 spans 14 amino acids. Germline loops: CDR1 ENHRY, CDR2 SYGVKD.

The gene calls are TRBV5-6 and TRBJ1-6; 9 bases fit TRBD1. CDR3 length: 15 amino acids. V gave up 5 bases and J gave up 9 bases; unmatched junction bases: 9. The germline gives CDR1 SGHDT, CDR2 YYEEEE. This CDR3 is CASSAGTGFSSPLHF. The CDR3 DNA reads TGTGCCAGCAGTGCCGGGACAGGGTTCAGTTCACCCCTCCACTTT.

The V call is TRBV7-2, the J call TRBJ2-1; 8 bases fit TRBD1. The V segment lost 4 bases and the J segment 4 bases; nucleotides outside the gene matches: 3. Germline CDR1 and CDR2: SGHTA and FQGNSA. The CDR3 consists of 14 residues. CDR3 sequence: CASSSGQAYNEQFF. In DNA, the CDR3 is TGTGCCAGCAGCTCGGGACAGGCGTACAATGAGCAGTTCTTC.

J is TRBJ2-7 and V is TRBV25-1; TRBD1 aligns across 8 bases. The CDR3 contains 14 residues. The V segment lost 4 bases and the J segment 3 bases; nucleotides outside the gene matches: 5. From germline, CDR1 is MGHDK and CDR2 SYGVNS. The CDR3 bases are TGTGCCAGCAGTGCGCAGGGGGCTAGCTACGAGCAGTACTTC. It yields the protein CASSAQGASYEQYF.

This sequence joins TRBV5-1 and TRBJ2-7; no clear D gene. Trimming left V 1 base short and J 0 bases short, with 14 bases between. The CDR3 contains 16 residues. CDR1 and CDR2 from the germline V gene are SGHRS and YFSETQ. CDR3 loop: CASSLLVHTVSYEQYF. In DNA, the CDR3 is TGCGCCAGCAGCTTGTTGGTGCACACGGTCTCCTACGAGCAGTACTTC.